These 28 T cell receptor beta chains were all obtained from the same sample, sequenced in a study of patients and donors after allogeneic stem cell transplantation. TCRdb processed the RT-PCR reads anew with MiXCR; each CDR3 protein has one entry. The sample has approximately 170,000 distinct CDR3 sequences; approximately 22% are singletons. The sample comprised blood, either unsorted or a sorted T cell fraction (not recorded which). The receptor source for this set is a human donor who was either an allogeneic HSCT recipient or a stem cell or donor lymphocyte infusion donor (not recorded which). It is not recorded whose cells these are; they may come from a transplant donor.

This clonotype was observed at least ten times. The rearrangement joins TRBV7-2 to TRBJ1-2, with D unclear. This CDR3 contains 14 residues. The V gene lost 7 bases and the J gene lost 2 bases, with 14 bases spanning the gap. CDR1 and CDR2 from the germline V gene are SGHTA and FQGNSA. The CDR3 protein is CASILLAGNYGYTF. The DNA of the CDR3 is TGTGCCAGCATCCTCTTAGCGGGAAACTATGGCTACACCTTC.

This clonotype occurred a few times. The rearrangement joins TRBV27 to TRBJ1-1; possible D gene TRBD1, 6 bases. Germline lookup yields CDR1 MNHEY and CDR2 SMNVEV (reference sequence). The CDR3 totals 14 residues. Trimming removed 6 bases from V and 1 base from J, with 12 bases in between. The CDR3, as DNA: TGTGCCAGCAGCATCGGACAGCCGAACACTGAAGCTTTCTTT. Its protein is CASSIGQPNTEAFF.

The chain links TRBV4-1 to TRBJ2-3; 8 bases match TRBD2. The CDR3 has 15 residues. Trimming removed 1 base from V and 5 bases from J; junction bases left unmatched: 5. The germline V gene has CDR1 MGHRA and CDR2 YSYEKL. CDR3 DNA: TGCGCCAGCAGCCAAGTCGGGGGGGCCCAAGATACGCAGTATTTT. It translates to CASSQVGGAQDTQYF.

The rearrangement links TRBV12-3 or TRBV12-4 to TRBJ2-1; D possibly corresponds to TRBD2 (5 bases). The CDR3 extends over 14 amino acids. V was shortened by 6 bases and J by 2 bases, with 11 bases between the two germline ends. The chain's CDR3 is CASSRDATYNEQFF. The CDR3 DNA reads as TGTGCCAGCAGCCGGGATGCCACCTACAATGAGCAGTTCTTC.

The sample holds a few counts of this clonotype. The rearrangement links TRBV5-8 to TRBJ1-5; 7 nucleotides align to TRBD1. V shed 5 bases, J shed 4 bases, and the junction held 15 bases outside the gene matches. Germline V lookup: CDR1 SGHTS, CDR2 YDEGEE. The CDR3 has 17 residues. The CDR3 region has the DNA TGTGCCAGCAGTCATGACAGGGACCAACGGGATAATCAGCCCCAGCATTTT. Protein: CASSHDRDQRDNQPQHF. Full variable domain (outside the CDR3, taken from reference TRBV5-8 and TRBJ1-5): EAGVTQSPTHLIKTRGQQATLRCSPISGHTSVYWYQQALGLGLQFLLWYDEGEERNRGNFPPRFSGRQFPNYSSELNVNALELEDSALYLCASSHDRDQRDNQPQHFGDGTRLSIL.

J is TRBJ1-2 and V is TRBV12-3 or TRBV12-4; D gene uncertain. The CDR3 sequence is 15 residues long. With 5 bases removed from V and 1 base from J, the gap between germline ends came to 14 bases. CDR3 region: CASSLGLALNYGYTF. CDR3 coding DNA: TGTGCCAGCAGTCTCGGACTTGCCCTTAACTATGGCTACACCTTC.

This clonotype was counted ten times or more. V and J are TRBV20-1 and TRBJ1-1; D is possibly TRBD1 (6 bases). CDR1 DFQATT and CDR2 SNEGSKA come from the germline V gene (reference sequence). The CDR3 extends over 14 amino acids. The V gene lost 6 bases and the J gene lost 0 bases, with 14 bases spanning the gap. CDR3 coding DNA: TGCAGTGCCCATAAACAGGGATTGAACACTGAAGCTTTCTTT. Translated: CSAHKQGLNTEAFF.

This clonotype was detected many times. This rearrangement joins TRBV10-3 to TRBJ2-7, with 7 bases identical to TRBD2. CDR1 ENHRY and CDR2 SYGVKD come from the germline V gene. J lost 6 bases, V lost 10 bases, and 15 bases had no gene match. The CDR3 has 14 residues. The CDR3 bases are TGTGCCACCGAAAAAACCGGGACTACCATCGAGCAGTACTTC. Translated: CATEKTGTTIEQYF.

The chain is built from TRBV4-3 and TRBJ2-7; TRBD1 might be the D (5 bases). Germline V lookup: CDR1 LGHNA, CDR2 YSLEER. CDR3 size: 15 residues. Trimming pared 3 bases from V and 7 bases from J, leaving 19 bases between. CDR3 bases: TGCGCCAGCAGCCAGTATTCCACAGGCGTCGGAGAGCAGTACTTC. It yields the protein CASSQYSTGVGEQYF.

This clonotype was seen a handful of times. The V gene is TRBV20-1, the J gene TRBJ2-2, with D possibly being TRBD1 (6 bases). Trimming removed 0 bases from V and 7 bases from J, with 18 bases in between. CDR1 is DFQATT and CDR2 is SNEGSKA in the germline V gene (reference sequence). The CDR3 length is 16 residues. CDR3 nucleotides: TGCAGTGCTAGAGATCCCGTGAGGAAACAGGGCGGGGAGCTGTTTTTT. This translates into CSARDPVRKQGGELFF.

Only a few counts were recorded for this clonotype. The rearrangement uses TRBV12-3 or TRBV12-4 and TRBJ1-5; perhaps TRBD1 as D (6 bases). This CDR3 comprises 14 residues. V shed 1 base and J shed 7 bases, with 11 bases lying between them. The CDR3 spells CASSLGRGGQPQHF. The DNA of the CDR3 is TGTGCCAGCAGTTTAGGTAGGGGGGGGCAGCCCCAGCATTTT.

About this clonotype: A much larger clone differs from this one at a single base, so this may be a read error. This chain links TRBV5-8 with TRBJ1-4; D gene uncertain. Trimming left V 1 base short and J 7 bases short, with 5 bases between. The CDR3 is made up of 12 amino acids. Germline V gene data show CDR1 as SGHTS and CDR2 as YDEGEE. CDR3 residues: CASSLMIEKLFF. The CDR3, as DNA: TGTGCCAGCAGCTTGATGATTGAAAAACTGTTTTTT.

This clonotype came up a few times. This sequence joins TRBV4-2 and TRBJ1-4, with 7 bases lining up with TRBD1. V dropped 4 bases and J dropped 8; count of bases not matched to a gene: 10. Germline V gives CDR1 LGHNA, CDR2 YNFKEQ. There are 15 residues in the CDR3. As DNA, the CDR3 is TGTGCCAGCAGCCGCCGAACAGGGGCGGGGGAAAAACTGTTTTTT. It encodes CASSRRTGAGEKLFF.

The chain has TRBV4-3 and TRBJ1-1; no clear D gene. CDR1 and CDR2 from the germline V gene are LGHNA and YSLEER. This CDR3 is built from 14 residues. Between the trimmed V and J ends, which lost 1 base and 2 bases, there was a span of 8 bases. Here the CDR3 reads CASSQARLNTEAFF. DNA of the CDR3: TGCGCCAGCAGCCAAGCTCGACTTAACACTGAAGCTTTCTTT.

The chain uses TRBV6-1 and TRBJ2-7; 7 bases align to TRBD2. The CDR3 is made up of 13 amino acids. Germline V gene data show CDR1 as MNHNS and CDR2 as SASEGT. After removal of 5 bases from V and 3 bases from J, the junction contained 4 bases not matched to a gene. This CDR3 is CASSFGTNYEQYF. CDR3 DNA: TGTGCCAGCAGTTTCGGGACTAACTACGAGCAGTACTTC.

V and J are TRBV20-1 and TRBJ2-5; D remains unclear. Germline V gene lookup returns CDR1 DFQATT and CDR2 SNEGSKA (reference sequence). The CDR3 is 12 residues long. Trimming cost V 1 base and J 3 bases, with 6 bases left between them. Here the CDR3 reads CSARALEETQYF. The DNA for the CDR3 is TGCAGTGCTAGAGCCCTAGAAGAGACCCAGTACTTC.

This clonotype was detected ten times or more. CDR3 DNA: TGTGCCAGCAGTCCCAGGACAGGGAATTCACCCCTCCACTTT. This codes for CASSPRTGNSPLHF. The chain has TRBV6-5 and TRBJ1-6, with 8 bases that match TRBD1. The germline gives CDR1 MNHEY, CDR2 SVGAGI. The length of the CDR3 is 14 residues. The J segment lost 7 bases and the V segment lost 5 bases, leaving 4 bases of the junction unmatched.

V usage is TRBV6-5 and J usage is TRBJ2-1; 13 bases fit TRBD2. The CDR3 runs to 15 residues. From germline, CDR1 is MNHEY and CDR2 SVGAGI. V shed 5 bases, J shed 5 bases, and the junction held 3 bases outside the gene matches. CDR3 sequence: CASSPGTSGNNEQFF. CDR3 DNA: TGTGCCAGCAGTCCAGGGACTAGCGGGAACAATGAGCAGTTCTTC.

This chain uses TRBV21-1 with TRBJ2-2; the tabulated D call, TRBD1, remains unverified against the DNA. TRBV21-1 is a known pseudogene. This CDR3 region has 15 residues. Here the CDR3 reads CASTIQGRGTGELFF. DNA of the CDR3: TGTGCCAGCACCATCCAGGGGCGAGGCACCGGGGAGCTGTTTTTT.

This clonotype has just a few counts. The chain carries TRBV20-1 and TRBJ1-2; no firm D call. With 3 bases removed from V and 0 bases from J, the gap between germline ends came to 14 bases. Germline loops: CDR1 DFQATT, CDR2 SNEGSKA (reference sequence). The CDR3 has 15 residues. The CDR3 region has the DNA TGCAGTGCTAGTAGGGCGGCAACAACTAACTATGGCTACACCTTC. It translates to CSASRAATTNYGYTF.

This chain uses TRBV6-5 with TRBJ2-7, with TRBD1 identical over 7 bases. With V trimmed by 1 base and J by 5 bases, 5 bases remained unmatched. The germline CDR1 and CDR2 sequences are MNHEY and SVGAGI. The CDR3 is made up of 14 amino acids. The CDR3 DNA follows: TGTGCCAGCAGTTACTTGGGGACAGCCGACGAGCAGTACTTC. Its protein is CASSYLGTADEQYF.

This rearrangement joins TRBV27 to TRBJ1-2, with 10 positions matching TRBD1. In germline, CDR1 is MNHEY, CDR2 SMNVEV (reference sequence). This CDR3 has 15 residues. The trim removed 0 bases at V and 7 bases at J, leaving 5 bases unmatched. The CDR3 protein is CASSLSRQGAFGYTF. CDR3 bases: TGTGCCAGCAGTTTATCCCGACAGGGGGCCTTTGGCTACACCTTC.

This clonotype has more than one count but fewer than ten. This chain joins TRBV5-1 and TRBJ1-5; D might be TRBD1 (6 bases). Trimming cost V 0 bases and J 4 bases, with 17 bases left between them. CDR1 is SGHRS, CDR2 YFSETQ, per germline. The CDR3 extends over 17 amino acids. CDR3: CASSLGPRGNRNQPQHF. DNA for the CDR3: TGCGCCAGCAGCTTGGGACCCAGGGGAAATAGGAATCAGCCCCAGCATTTT.

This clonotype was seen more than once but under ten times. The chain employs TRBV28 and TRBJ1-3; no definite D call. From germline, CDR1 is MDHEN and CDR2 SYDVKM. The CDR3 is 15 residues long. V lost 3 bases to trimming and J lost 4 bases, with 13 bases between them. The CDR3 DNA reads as TGTGCCAGCAGTTTTCGTAGTCCTACAGGAAACACCATATATTTT. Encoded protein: CASSFRSPTGNTIYF.

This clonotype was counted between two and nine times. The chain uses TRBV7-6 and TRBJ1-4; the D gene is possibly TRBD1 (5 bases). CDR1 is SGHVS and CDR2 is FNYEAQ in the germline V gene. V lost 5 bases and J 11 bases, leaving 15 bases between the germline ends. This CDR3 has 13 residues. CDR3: CASSEGRSEKLFF. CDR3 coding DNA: TGTGCCAGCAGCGAGGGACGGTCTGAGAAACTGTTTTTT.

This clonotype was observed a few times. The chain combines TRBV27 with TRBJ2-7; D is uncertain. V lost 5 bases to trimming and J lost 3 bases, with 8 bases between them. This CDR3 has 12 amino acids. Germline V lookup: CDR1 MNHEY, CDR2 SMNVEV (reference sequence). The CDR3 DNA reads TGTGCCAGCAGTCGAACCCACTACGAGCAGTACTTC. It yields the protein CASSRTHYEQYF.

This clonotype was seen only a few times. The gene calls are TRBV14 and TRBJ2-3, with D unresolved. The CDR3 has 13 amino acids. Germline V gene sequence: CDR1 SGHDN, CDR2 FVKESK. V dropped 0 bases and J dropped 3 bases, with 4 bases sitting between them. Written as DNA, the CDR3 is TGTGCCAGCAGCCAAGACAGGACAGATACGCAGTATTTT. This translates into CASSQDRTDTQYF.

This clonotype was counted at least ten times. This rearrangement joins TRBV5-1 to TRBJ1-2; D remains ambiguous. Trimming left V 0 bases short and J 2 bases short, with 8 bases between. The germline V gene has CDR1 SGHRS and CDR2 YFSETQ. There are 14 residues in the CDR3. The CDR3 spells CASSLGNMNYGYTF. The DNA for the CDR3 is TGCGCCAGCAGCTTGGGGAACATGAACTATGGCTACACCTTC. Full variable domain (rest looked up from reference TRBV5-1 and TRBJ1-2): KAGVTQTPRYLIKTRGQQVTLSCSPISGHRSVSWYQQTPGQGLQFLFEYFSETQRNKGNFPGRFSGRQFSNSRSEMNVSTLELGDSALYLCASSLGNMNYGYTFGSGTRLTVV.